The present entry profiles one T cell receptor beta chain with its context. Its target is not known. The data stem from a study of TIL therapy for anti-PD-1-resistant metastatic lung cancer. Study-wide context: Progressing patients received lymphodepletion, expanded TIL infusion and IL-2. Median tumor mutation burden was approximately 1.5 mutations per megabase. Study results and caveats: The baseline peripheral repertoire was partially replaced by infused TIL clonotypes that later decayed.

Sequencing used immunoSEQ v3. TCRdb's copy holds only in-frame clones and misses some; the assay was immunoSEQ multiplex PCR. The sample lists tens of thousands of clones, 69% occurring once. CDR1 is ENHRY, CDR2 SYGVKD, per germline. The CDR3 has 15 amino acids. V shed 6 bases, J shed 3 bases, and the junction held 7 bases outside the gene matches. Time point reported: pre-treatment sample, taken before nivolumab and TIL therapy. The starting material was blood, obtained at baseline. The V and J genes are TRBV10-3 and TRBJ2-7; TRBD2 agrees at 11 bases. This clonotype was obtained from a person between 25 and 79 years old with non-small cell lung cancer. The CDR3 DNA reads as TGTGCCATCAGGGAGGGACTAGCGGAGAGCTACGAGCAGTACTTC. Amino acids: CAIREGLAESYEQYF.